This TCR beta chain was captured in a study of vaccination and CD4 T cells after COVID-19. This clonotype is labeled as medium-sized. Its antigen remains unknown. Sequenced with the Oncomine TCR Beta short-read assay was DNA taken from cultured CD4+ T cells. Each CDR3 protein is one row after TCRdb ran MiXCR on the PCR reads. The sample has about 9,500 distinct CDR3 sequences; roughly 50% are singletons. The CDR3 spans 16 residues. Germline V gene lookup returns CDR1 SGHVS and CDR2 FQNEAQ. With 5 bases clipped from V and 4 bases from J, the junction kept 12 bases outside the gene matches. Treatment defined: approximately 9-day PBMC culture with coronavirus spike peptide pools or control peptides (ViraFEST assay). Collection of the unexposed donor's CD4+ T cells took place before the COVID-19 pandemic (2011-2018). General study findings and limits: Spike mono-reactivity was the property of 304 of 307 vaccine-specific clones in convalescent patients.

The sequence came from a human donor in good health. V and J are TRBV7-8 and TRBJ2-7, with TRBD1 matching over 9 bases. The sample comprised CD4+ T cells from blood, cultured in vitro. CDR3 region: CASSQSSGTGIYEQYF. CDR3 in DNA: TGTGCCAGCAGCCAATCCTCCGGGACAGGGATATACGAGCAGTACTTC.